The rows below give T cell receptor beta chains drawn from one sample of a study of molecular identifiers for immune sequencing clone quantification. TCRdb passed the PCR reads through MiXCR, listing each CDR3 protein once. The table has approximately 97,000 distinct CDR3 sequences, 20% to 30% seen once. Sequenced sample: naive CD8+ T cells from blood, with Jurkat cell RNA spiked in. The receptors here all came from a human donor in good health. Some libraries in this study had Jurkat cell RNA spiked in. Each CDR3 is given with its conserved first and last residue. The D gene is left open where the match is weak. Expanded clones are given a class, and other clones once, few, many or no size at all.

v_call	clone_size	j_call	d_call	cdr3_aa	cdr3_nt
TRBV7-6	-	TRBJ1-4	-	CASSSGGREYEKLFF	TGTGCCAGCAGCTCCGGGGGTAGGGAGTATGAAAAACTGTTTTTT
TRBV7-2	many	TRBJ2-5	TRBD1	CASSLVTGGWETQYF	TGTGCCAGCAGCTTAGTGACAGGGGGCTGGGAGACCCAGTACTTC
TRBV5-6	-	TRBJ2-5	-	CASSFWEGDETQYF	TGTGCCAGCAGCTTTTGGGAGGGGGACGAGACCCAGTACTTC
TRBV19	-	TRBJ2-3	-	CASSPHGLTATQYF	TGTGCCAGTAGTCCGCACGGCCTCACAGCGACGCAGTATTTT
TRBV4-3	few	TRBJ2-2	-	CASSQVVAGYNGELFF	TGCGCCAGCAGCCAAGTAGTGGCAGGGTATAACGGGGAGCTGTTTTTT
TRBV7-2	many	TRBJ2-7	-	CASSFSRSYEQYF	TGTGCCAGCAGCTTTTCCCGCTCCTACGAGCAGTACTTC
TRBV28	few	TRBJ2-2	-	CASSSSYTTKSYRGRELFF	TGTGCCAGCAGTTCCTCATACACTACTAAGAGTTATCGCGGGCGGGAGCTGTTTTTT
TRBV29-1	many	TRBJ2-7	TRBD2	CSVEDPLAETYEQYF	TGCAGCGTTGAAGATCCGCTAGCGGAGACCTACGAGCAGTACTTC
TRBV5-6	many	TRBJ1-1	-	CASSSNTEAFF	TGTGCCAGCAGCTCTAACACTGAAGCTTTCTTT
TRBV7-9	many	TRBJ2-6	-	CASSLGQISGANVLTF	TGTGCCAGCAGCCTAGGACAGATCTCTGGGGCCAACGTCCTGACTTTC
TRBV3-1	few	TRBJ2-7	-	CASSPFKTLYEQYF	TGTGCCAGCAGCCCGTTCAAAACCCTCTACGAGCAGTACTTC
TRBV7-9	many	TRBJ1-5	-	CASSLDGGGRIQPQHF	TGTGCCAGCAGCTTAGATGGGGGCGGCCGTATTCAGCCCCAGCATTTT
TRBV28	many	TRBJ2-7	TRBD1	CASSLPRQGSYEQYF	TGTGCCAGCAGTTTACCCCGACAGGGGTCCTACGAGCAGTACTTC
TRBV7-9	many	TRBJ2-5	TRBD1	CASSLGWTGDLETQYF	TGTGCCAGCAGCTTAGGTTGGACAGGGGATCTGGAGACCCAGTACTTC
TRBV5-1	many	TRBJ2-3	-	CASSLLRPTDTQYF	TGCGCCAGCAGCTTGCTGAGGCCCACAGATACGCAGTATTTT
TRBV3-1	-	TRBJ2-3	-	CASSLPAVTDMQYF	TGTGCCAGCAGCCTCCCAGCGGTCACAGATATGCAGTATTTT
TRBV30	-	TRBJ2-2	TRBD2	CAWTSGGPGELFF	TGTGCCTGGACTAGCGGGGGGCCCGGGGAGCTGTTTTTT
TRBV6-5	many	TRBJ2-7	TRBD2	CASSYSRTSGGYEQYF	TGTGCCAGCAGTTACTCGAGGACTAGCGGGGGCTACGAGCAGTACTTC
TRBV27	few	TRBJ1-2	TRBD1	CASKSIGTGDGYTF	TGTGCCAGCAAATCGATCGGGACAGGCGATGGCTACACCTTC
TRBV4-3	many	TRBJ2-6	-	CASSQDSTGANVLTF	TGCGCCAGCAGCCAAGATAGCACTGGGGCCAACGTCCTGACTTTC
TRBV2	-	TRBJ2-3	TRBD2	CASSFNDLSGGMYYTDTQYF	TGTGCCAGCAGTTTCAACGACCTTAGCGGGGGGATGTACTACACAGATACGCAGTATTTT
TRBV12-3/TRBV12-4	many	TRBJ2-4	-	CASSWALAKNIQYF	TGTGCCAGCAGTTGGGCCCTAGCCAAAAACATTCAGTACTTC
TRBV5-6	-	TRBJ2-3	-	CASSLGLGAGDTQYF	TGTGCCAGCAGCTTGGGTCTGGGGGCGGGAGATACGCAGTATTTT
TRBV4-1	many	TRBJ1-5	-	CASSQNGGNQPQHF	TGCGCCAGCAGCCAAAATGGAGGTAATCAGCCCCAGCATTTT
TRBV6-5	many	TRBJ1-1	TRBD1	CASRGQGAEAFF	TGTGCCAGCAGAGGACAGGGGGCTGAAGCTTTCTTT
TRBV7-9	many	TRBJ2-1	-	CASSQPGNEQFF	TGTGCCAGCAGCCAGCCCGGGAATGAGCAGTTCTTC
TRBV5-4	few	TRBJ1-4	-	CASSLVSDREKLLF	TGTGCCAGCAGCTTGGTTTCGGACCGCGAAAAACTGCTTTTT
TRBV20-1	few	TRBJ2-1	TRBD2	CSAQVLGEGLNEQFF	TGCAGTGCCCAGGTTTTGGGGGAGGGCCTAAATGAGCAGTTCTTC
TRBV5-1	many	TRBJ2-5	TRBD1	CASRLTGMGETQYF	TGCGCCAGCAGATTGACAGGGATGGGGGAGACCCAGTACTTC
TRBV7-9	many	TRBJ2-7	TRBD2	CASSQSSGRASYEQYF	TGTGCCAGCAGCCAATCAAGCGGGAGGGCCTCATACGAGCAGTACTTC
TRBV7-2	many	TRBJ2-1	TRBD2	CASSSGLAGVNEQFF	TGTGCCAGCAGCTCGGGACTAGCGGGGGTTAATGAGCAGTTCTTC
TRBV5-1	many	TRBJ2-7	TRBD2	CASSRVVAGGYEQYF	TGCGCCAGCAGCCGAGTCGTAGCGGGGGGATACGAGCAGTACTTC
TRBV11-3	many	TRBJ2-3	TRBD2	CASSLASAGGTDTQYF	TGTGCCAGCAGCTTAGCTTCCGCGGGAGGCACAGATACGCAGTATTTT
TRBV4-1	many	TRBJ2-1	TRBD1	CASSKTGNEQFF	TGCGCCAGCAGCAAGACAGGGAATGAGCAGTTCTTC
TRBV24-1	few	TRBJ2-2	-	CATQEGGRGTGELFF	TGTGCCACCCAGGAGGGGGGGCGAGGCACCGGGGAGCTGTTTTTT
TRBV11-1	-	TRBJ2-1	-	CASSLNWVVEQFF	TGTGCCAGCAGCTTAAACTGGGTGGTTGAGCAGTTCTTC
TRBV7-8	few	TRBJ2-5	-	CASSYERGQETQYF	TGTGCCAGCAGCTATGAACGGGGGCAAGAGACCCAGTACTTC
TRBV6-5	many	TRBJ1-2	TRBD1	CASSSQDRGYYGYTF	TGTGCCAGCAGTTCTCAGGACAGGGGGTACTATGGCTACACCTTC
TRBV2	few	TRBJ2-7	-	CASSAGPSYEQYF	TGTGCCAGCAGTGCAGGACCCTCCTACGAGCAGTACTTC
TRBV20-1	many	TRBJ2-3	-	CSASPDTQYF	TGCAGTGCTAGCCCCGATACGCAGTATTTT
TRBV6-5	-	TRBJ2-2	-	CASSWGENAGELFF	TGTGCCAGCAGCTGGGGGGAAAACGCCGGGGAGCTGTTTTTT
TRBV19	many	TRBJ2-5	-	CASSIRGQETQYF	TGTGCCAGTAGTATTCGGGGGCAAGAGACCCAGTACTTC
TRBV19	-	TRBJ2-7	-	CASSIAGRTYEQYF	TGTGCCAGTAGTATAGCGGGCAGGACCTACGAGCAGTACTTC
TRBV2	few	TRBJ2-7	TRBD2	CASRAGGHLYEQYF	TGTGCCAGCCGGGCGGGGGGACACCTTTACGAGCAGTACTTC
TRBV19	many	TRBJ2-1	TRBD2	CASSIGAGGSYNEQFF	TGTGCCAGTAGTATAGGCGCGGGAGGATCCTACAATGAGCAGTTCTTC